The clone carrying this TCR beta chain has ten or more counts. Its antigen remains unknown. The V end was cut by 1 base, the J end by 6 bases, with 10 bases between. Germline assignment: CDR1 LGHDT and CDR2 YNNKEL (reference sequence). The length of the CDR3 is 14 residues. The data belong to a study of read filtering for tumor transcriptome and immune sequencing. Background on the study: Roughly 8 patients were R-ISS I, more than 15 were R-ISS II, roughly 7 were R-ISS III. Findings of the study overall: RNA-seq captured clonotypes less deeply and reliably than IR-seq.

The library was built from roughly 400 ng RNA with molecular barcoded adaptors for alpha/delta and beta/gamma chains. MiXCR was run by TCRdb on the reads, yielding one entry per CDR3 protein. This table has about 130,000 distinct CDR3 sequences, roughly an eighth appearing once. This TCR was recovered from a donor at least 40 years old with multiple myeloma. The chain recombines TRBV3-1 with TRBJ2-1; D gene ambiguous. Sequencing was carried out using a population of CD138-negative cells sorted from bone marrow. CDR3 coding DNA: TGTGCCAGCAGCCAAGCGGTTCTCGGCAATGAGCAGTTCTTC. This gives the protein CASSQAVLGNEQFF.